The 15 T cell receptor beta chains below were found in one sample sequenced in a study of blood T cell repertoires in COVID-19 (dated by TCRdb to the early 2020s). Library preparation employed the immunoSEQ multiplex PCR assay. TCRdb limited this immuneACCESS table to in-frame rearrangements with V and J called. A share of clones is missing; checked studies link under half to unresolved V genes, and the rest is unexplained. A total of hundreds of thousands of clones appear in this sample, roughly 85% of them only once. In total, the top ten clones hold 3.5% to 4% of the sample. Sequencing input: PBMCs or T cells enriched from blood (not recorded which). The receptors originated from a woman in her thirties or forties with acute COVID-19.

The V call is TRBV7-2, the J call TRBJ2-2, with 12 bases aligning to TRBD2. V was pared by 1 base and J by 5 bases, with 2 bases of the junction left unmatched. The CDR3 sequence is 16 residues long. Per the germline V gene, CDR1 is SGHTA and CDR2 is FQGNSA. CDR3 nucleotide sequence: TGTGCCAGCAGCTTAGGACTAGCGGGAGTTACCGGGGAGCTGTTTTTT. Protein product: CASSLGLAGVTGELFF.

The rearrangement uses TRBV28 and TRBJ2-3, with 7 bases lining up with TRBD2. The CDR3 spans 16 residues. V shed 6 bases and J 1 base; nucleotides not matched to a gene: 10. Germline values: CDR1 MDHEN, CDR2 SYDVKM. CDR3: CASSHLAGAGTDTQYF. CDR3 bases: TGTGCCAGCAGCCACCTCGCGGGAGCCGGCACAGATACGCAGTATTTT. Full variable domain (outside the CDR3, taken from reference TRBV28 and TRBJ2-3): DVKVTQSSRYLVKRTGEKVFLECVQDMDHENMFWYRQDPGLGLRLIYFSYDVKMKEKGDIPEGYSVSREKKERFSLILESASTNQTSMYLCASSHLAGAGTDTQYFGPGTRLTVL.

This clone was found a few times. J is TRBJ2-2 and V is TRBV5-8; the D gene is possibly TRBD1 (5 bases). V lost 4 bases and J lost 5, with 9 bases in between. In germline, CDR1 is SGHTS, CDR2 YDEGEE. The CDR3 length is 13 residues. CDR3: CASSKDSTGELFF. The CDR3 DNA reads TGTGCCAGCAGCAAAGACAGTACCGGGGAGCTGTTTTTT.

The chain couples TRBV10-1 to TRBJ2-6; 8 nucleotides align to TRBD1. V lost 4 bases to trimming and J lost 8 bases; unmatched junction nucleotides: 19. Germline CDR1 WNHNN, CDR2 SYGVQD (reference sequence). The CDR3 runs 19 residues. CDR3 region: CASSGSRQGSPSGSNVLTF. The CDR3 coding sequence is TGCGCCAGCAGTGGATCACGACAGGGGTCCCCTTCGGGGTCCAACGTCCTGACTTTC.

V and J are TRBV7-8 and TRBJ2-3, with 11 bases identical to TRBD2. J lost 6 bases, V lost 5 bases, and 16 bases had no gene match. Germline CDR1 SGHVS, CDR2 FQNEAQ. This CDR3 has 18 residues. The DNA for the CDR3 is TGTGCCAGCAGCACGAGCAAAATACTAGCGGGAGCTGGTGATACGCAGTATTTT. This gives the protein CASSTSKILAGAGDTQYF.

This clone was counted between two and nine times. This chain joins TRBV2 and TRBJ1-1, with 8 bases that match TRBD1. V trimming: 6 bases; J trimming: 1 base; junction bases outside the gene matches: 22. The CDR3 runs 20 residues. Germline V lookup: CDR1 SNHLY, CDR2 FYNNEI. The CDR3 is CASRSPGTGSALPGNTEAFF. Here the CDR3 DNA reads TGTGCCAGCAGGAGTCCCGGGACAGGATCAGCGCTCCCGGGGAACACTGAAGCTTTCTTT.

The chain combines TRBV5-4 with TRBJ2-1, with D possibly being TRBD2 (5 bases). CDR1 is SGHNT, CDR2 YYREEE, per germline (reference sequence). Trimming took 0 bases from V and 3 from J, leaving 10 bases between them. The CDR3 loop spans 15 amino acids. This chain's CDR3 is CASSLAVGDYNEQFF. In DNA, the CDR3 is TGTGCCAGCAGCTTGGCTGTCGGGGACTACAATGAGCAGTTCTTC.

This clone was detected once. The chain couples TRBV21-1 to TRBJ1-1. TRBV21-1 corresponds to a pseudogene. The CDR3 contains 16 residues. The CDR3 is CASSKALGEQDTEAFF. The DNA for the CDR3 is TGTGCCAGCAGCAAAGCGCTTGGGGAGCAGGACACTGAAGCTTTCTTT.

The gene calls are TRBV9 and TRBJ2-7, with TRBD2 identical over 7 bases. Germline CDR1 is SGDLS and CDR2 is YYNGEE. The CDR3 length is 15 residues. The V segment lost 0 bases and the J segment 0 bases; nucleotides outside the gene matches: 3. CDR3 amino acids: CASSVGGLTSYEQYF. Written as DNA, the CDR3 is TGTGCCAGCAGCGTAGGGGGACTAACCTCCTACGAGCAGTACTTC.

The CDR3 protein is CASSFGGFYGYTF. In nucleotides, the CDR3 is TGTGCCAGCAGCTTCGGCGGATTCTATGGCTACACCTTC. The rearrangement uses TRBV5-6 and TRBJ1-2; D call uncertain. V lost 2 bases, J lost 4 bases, and 9 bases lay in between. The CDR3 covers 13 residues. Germline V gene sequence: CDR1 SGHDT, CDR2 YYEEEE.

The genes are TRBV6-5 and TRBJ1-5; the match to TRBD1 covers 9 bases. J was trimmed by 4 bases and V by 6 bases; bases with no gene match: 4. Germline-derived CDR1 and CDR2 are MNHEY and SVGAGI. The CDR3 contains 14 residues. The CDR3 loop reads CASSETGGNQPQHF. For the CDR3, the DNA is TGTGCCAGCAGCGAGACAGGGGGGAATCAGCCCCAGCATTTT.

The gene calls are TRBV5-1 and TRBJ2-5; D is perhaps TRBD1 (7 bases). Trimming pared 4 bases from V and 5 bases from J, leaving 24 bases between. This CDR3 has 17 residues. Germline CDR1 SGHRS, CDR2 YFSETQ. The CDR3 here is CASSDFLSGGGRETQYF. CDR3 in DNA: TGCGCCAGCAGCGACTTCTTAAGTGGAGGGGGCAGGGAGACCCAGTACTTC.

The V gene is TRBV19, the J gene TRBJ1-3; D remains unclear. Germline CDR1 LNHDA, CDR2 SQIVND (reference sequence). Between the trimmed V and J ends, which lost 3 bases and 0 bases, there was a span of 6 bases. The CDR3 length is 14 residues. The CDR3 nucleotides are TGTGCCAGTAGTATCAGTAACTCTGGAAACACCATATATTTT. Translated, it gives CASSISNSGNTIYF.

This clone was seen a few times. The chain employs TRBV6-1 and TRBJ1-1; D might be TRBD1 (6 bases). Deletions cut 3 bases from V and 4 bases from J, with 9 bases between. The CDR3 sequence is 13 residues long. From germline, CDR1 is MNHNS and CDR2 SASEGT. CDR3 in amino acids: CASSDRRGTEAFF. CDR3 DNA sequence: TGTGCCAGCAGTGACCGCAGGGGCACTGAAGCTTTCTTT.

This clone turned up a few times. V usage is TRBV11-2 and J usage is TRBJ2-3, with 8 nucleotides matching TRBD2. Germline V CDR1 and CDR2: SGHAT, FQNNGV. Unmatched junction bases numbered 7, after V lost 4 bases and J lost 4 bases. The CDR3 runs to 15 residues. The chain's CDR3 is CASSSRTSPPDTQYF. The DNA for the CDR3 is TGTGCCAGCAGCTCTAGGACTAGCCCTCCAGATACGCAGTATTTT.